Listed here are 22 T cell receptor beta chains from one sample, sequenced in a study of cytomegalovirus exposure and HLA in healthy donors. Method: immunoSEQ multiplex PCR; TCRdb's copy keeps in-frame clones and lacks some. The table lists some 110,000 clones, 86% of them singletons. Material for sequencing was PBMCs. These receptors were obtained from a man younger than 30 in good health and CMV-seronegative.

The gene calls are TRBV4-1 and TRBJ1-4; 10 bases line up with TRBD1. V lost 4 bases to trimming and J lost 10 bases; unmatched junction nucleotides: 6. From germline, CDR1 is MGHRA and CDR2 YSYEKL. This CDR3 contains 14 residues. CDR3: CASSPGTGEGKLFF. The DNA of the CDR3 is TGCGCCAGCAGCCCGGGGACAGGGGAAGGAAAACTGTTTTTT.

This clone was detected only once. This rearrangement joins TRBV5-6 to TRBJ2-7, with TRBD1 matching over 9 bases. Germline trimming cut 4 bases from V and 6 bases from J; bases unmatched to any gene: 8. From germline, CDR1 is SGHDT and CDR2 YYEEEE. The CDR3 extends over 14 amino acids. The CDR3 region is CASSHGTGFFEQYF. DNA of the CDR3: TGTGCCAGCAGCCACGGGACAGGGTTTTTCGAGCAGTACTTC.

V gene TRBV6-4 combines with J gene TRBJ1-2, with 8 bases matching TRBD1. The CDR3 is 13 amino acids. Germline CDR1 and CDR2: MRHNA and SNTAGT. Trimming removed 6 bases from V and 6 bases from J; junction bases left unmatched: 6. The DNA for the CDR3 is TGTGCCAGCAGACACACACAGGGGGATGGCTACACCTTC. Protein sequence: CASRHTQGDGYTF.

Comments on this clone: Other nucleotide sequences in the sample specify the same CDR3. The CDR3 coding sequence is TGTGCCAGCAGCCCAAGGGACAGGGGTTACGAGCAGTACTTC. Translated, it gives CASSPRDRGYEQYF. The chain carries TRBV9 and TRBJ2-7, with TRBD1 matching 10 bases. CDR3 length: 14 residues. The ends lost 4 bases at V and 4 bases at J; junction bases unmatched: 5. The germline V gene has CDR1 SGDLS and CDR2 YYNGEE.

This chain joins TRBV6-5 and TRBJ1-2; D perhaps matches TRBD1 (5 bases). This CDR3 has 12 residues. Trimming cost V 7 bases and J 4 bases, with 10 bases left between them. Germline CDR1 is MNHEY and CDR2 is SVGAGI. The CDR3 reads CASTQGSYGYTF. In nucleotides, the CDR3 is TGTGCCAGCACCCAGGGAAGCTATGGCTACACCTTC.

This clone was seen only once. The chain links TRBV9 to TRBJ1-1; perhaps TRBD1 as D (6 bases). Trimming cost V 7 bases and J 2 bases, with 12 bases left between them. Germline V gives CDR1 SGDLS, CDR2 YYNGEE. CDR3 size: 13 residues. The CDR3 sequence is CASARTANTEAFF. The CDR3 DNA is TGTGCCAGCGCCCGGACAGCTAACACTGAAGCTTTCTTT. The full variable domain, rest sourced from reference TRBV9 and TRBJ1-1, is DSGVTQTPKHLITATGQRVTLRCSPRSGDLSVYWYQQSLDQGLQFLIQYYNGEERAKGNILERFSAQQFPDLHSELNLSSLELGDSALYFCASARTANTEAFFGQGTRLTVV.

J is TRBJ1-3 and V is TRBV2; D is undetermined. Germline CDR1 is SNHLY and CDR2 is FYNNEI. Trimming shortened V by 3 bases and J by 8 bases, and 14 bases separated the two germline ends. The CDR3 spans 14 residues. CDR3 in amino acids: CASSELVALHTIYF. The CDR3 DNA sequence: TGTGCCAGCAGTGAGTTGGTAGCCTTGCACACCATATATTTT.

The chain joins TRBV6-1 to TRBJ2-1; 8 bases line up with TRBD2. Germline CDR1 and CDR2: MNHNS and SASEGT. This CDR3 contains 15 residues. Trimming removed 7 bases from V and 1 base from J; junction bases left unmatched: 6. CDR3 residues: CASIRGGISYNEQFF. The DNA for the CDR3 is TGTGCCAGCATCCGGGGGGGGATTTCCTACAATGAGCAGTTCTTC.

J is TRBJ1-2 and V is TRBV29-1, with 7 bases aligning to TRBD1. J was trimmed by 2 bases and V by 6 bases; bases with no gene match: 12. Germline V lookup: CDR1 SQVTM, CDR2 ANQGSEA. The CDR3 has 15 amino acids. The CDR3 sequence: CSVSLGTASNYGYTF. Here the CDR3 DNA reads TGCAGCGTGTCCTTAGGGACAGCCAGCAACTATGGCTACACCTTC.

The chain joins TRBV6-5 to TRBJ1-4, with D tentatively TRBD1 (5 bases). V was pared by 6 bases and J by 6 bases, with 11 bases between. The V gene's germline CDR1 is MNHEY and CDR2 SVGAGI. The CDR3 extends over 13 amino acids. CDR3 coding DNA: TGTGCCAGCAGCCGCGGGGGGGATGAAAAACTGTTTTTT. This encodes CASSRGGDEKLFF.

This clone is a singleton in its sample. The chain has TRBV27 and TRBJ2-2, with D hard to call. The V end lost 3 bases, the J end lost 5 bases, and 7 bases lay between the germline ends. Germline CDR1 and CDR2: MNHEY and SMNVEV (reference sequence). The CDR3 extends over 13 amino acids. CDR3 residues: CASSFSGTGELFF. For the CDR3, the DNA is TGTGCCAGCAGTTTCTCAGGTACCGGGGAGCTGTTTTTT.

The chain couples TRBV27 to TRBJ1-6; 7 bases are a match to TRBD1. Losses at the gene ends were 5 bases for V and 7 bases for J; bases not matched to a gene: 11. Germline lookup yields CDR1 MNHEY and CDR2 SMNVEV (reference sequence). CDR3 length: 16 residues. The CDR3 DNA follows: TGTGCCAGCAGTCCAATTATAACAGGGGCGAATTCACCCCTCCACTTT. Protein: CASSPIITGANSPLHF.

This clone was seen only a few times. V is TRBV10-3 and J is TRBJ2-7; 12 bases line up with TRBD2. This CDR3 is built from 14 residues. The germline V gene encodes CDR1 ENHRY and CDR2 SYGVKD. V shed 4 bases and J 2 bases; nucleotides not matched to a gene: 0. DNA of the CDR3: TGTGCCATCAGTGGGACTAGCGGGACCTACGAGCAGTACTTC. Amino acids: CAISGTSGTYEQYF.

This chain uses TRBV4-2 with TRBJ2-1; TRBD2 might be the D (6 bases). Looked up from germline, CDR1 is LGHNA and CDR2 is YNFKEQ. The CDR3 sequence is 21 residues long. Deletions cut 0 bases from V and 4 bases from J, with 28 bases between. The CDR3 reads CASSQDYPIGAGQPPYNEQFF. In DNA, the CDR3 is TGTGCCAGCAGCCAAGATTACCCTATTGGGGCGGGGCAACCGCCTTACAATGAGCAGTTCTTC.

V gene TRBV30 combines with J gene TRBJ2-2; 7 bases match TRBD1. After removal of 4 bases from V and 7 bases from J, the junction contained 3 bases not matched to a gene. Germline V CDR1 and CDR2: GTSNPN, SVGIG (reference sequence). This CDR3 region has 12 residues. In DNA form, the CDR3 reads TGTGCCTGGACAGGGGGAATCGGGGAGCTGTTTTTT. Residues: CAWTGGIGELFF.

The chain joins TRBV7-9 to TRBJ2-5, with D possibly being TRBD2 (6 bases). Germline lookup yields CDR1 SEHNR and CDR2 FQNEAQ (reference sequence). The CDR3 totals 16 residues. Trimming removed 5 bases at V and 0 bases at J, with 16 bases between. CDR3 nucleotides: TGTGCCAGCAGCCCTGAAAGGGACTCTCACCAAGAGACCCAGTACTTC. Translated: CASSPERDSHQETQYF.

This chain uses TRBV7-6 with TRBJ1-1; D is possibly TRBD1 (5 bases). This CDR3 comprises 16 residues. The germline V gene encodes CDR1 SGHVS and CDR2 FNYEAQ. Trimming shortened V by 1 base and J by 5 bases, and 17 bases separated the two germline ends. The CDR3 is CASSLESGGVGTEAFF. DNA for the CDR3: TGTGCCAGCAGCTTAGAATCGGGGGGAGTAGGGACTGAAGCTTTCTTT.

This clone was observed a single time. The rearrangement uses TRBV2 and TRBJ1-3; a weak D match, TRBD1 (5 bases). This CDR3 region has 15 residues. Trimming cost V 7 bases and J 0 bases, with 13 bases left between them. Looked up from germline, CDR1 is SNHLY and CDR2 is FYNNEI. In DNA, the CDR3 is TGTGCCAGCACGGCAGGGTACAGCTCTGGAAACACCATATATTTT. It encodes CASTAGYSSGNTIYF. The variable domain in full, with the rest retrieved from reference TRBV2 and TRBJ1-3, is EPEVTQTPSHQVTQMGQEVILRCVPISNHLYFYWYRQILGQKVEFLVSFYNNEISEKSEIFDDQFSVERPDGSNFTLKIRSTKLEDSAMYFCASTAGYSSGNTIYFGEGSWLTVV.

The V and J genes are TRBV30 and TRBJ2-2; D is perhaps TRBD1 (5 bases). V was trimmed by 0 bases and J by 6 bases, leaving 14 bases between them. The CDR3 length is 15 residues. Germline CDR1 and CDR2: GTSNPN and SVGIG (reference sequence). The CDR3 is CAWSVHGQGSGELFF. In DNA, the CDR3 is TGTGCCTGGAGTGTACACGGGCAGGGATCCGGGGAGCTGTTTTTT.

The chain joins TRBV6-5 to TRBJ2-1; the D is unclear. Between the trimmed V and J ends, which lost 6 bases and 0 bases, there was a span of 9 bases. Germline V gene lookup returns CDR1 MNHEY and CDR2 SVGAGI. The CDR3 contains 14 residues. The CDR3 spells CASSDASSYNEQFF. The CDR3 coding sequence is TGTGCCAGCAGCGATGCGAGCTCCTACAATGAGCAGTTCTTC.

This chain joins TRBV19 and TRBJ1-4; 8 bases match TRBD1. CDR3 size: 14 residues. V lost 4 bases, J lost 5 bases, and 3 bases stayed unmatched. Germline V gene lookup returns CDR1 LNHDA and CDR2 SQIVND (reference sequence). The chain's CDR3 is CASSTGQANEKLFF. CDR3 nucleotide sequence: TGTGCCAGTAGTACGGGACAGGCAAATGAAAAACTGTTTTTT.

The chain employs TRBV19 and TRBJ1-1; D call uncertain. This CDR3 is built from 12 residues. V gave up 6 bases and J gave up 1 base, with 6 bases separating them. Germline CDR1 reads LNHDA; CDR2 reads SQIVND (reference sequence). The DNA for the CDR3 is TGTGCCAGTAGGTACAGGAACACTGAAGCTTTCTTT. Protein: CASRYRNTEAFF.